The 26 T cell receptor beta chains in this list originate from one sample, sequenced in a study of shared clonotypes between healthy human individuals. Sequenced by immunoSEQ multiplex PCR; TCRdb stores in-frame clones only, minus some. Among 1,400,000 or so clones listed, just under 99% were seen once. Sequences were obtained from naive CD4+ T cells sorted from blood. Subset specified: CD45RA+ positively selected. All receptors come from a man aged 30-40 years in good health.

The chain joins TRBV28 to TRBJ2-3; 12 bases align to TRBD2. Germline lookup yields CDR1 MDHEN and CDR2 SYDVKM. V was clipped by 2 bases and J by 2 bases; unmatched bases: 5. The CDR3 is 17 residues long. This CDR3 is CASSLPRTSGNTDTQYF. In DNA, the CDR3 is TGTGCCAGCAGTTTACCTAGGACTAGCGGGAACACAGATACGCAGTATTTT.

The chain employs TRBV18 and TRBJ2-3; a possible D gene is TRBD2 (5 bases). The V and J ends lost 1 base and 3 bases respectively, with 14 bases between them. There are 16 residues in the CDR3. CDR1 and CDR2 (germline): KGHSH, LQKENI. The CDR3 spells CASSPRRASRTDTQYF. CDR3 bases: TGTGCCAGCTCACCACGGCGGGCATCTCGTACAGATACGCAGTATTTT.

The genes are TRBV5-1 and TRBJ2-1; no reliable D call. Germline CDR1 SGHRS, CDR2 YFSETQ. The CDR3 runs to 16 residues. Trimming shortened V by 2 bases and J by 5 bases, and 17 bases separated the two germline ends. The CDR3 DNA follows: TGCGCCAGCAGCTTCGGGCTCGCTAGGACGGACAATGAGCAGTTCTTC. Translation gives CASSFGLARTDNEQFF.

This clone was recorded once. The V call is TRBV11-2, the J call TRBJ1-1, with 8 bases that match TRBD1. The CDR3 is made up of 16 amino acids. Germline assignment: CDR1 SGHAT and CDR2 FQNNGV. With V trimmed by 1 base and J by 0 bases, 4 bases remained unmatched. The DNA for the CDR3 is TGTGCCAGCAGCTTAGCTACAGGGGGACTGAACACTGAAGCTTTCTTT. Translating it yields CASSLATGGLNTEAFF.

The chain uses TRBV6-6 and TRBJ1-1, with D possibly being TRBD1 (6 bases). The germline V gene has CDR1 MNHNY and CDR2 SVGAGI (reference sequence). Trimming left V 2 bases short and J 7 bases short, with 14 bases between. The CDR3 runs to 14 residues. The CDR3 coding sequence is TGTGCCAGCAGTTACGTAGTGAGGGGGAGTGAAGCTTTCTTT. Residues: CASSYVVRGSEAFF.

The chain couples TRBV5-1 to TRBJ1-5; tentative D call: TRBD1 (5 bases). This CDR3 contains 14 residues. Trimming shortened V by 4 bases and J by 7 bases, and 15 bases separated the two germline ends. Germline V lookup: CDR1 SGHRS, CDR2 YFSETQ. The CDR3 spells CASSQSQGGQPQHF. CDR3 in DNA: TGCGCCAGCAGCCAATCTCAGGGAGGACAGCCCCAGCATTTT.

The CDR3 loop reads CASSAGTGVTGELFF. The DNA for the CDR3 is TGCGCCAGCAGCGCCGGGACAGGGGTCACCGGGGAGCTGTTTTTT. The chain is built from TRBV10-1 and TRBJ2-2; 10 bases are shared with TRBD1. Germline lookup yields CDR1 WNHNN and CDR2 SYGVQD (reference sequence). V lost 6 bases and J lost 4; bases outside the gene matches: 5. The CDR3 is 15 amino acids.

The V call is TRBV23-1, the J call TRBJ2-4, with TRBD2 matching over 12 bases. TRBV23-1 is filed as an ORF, its function uncertain. With V trimmed by 4 bases and J by 8 bases, 15 bases remained unmatched. The length of the CDR3 is 18 residues. Here the CDR3 reads CASSPPRLAGGPTDIQYF. The DNA of the CDR3 is TGCGCCAGCAGTCCCCCTAGGCTAGCGGGAGGGCCCACAGACATTCAGTACTTC.

The chain is built from TRBV5-1 and TRBJ2-3; D is perhaps TRBD1 (6 bases). The CDR3 runs 14 residues. V dropped 1 base and J dropped 6 bases, with 12 bases sitting between them. The germline V gene has CDR1 SGHRS and CDR2 YFSETQ. As DNA, the CDR3 is TGCGCCAGCAGCTTGTTAGGGGGTGTTGATACGCAGTATTTT. It is translated as CASSLLGGVDTQYF.

The chain employs TRBV15 and TRBJ2-1, with D perhaps matching TRBD2 (6 bases). Trimming pared 1 base from V and 7 bases from J, leaving 11 bases between. The germline V gene encodes CDR1 LNHNV and CDR2 YYDKDF (reference sequence). There are 14 residues in the CDR3. Here the CDR3 reads CATSRGRTTNEQFF. CDR3 nucleotide sequence: TGTGCCACCAGCAGAGGGAGGACTACTAATGAGCAGTTCTTC. The full variable domain, its missing parts supplied by reference TRBV15 and TRBJ2-1, is DAMVIQNPRYQVTQFGKPVTLSCSQTLNHNVMYWYQQKSSQAPKLLFHYYDKDFNNEADTPDNFQSRRPNTSFCFLDIRSPGLGDTAMYLCATSRGRTTNEQFFGPGTRLTVL.

This chain joins TRBV2 and TRBJ2-4; TRBD2 might be the D (5 bases). The ends were cut back, 1 base at V and 1 base at J, with 5 bases in the middle. The CDR3 is 14 amino acids. Germline assignment: CDR1 SNHLY and CDR2 FYNNEI. In DNA, the CDR3 is TGTGCCAGCAGTGAAGTAGCGGCCAAAAACATTCAGTACTTC. This gives the protein CASSEVAAKNIQYF.

Note on this clone: The identical CDR3 is also encoded by other nucleotide sequences in the sample. The chain is built from TRBV10-3 and TRBJ2-7; no reliable D call. Trimming took 2 bases from V and 2 from J, leaving 4 bases between them. The CDR3 totals 12 residues. Germline V lookup: CDR1 ENHRY, CDR2 SYGVKD. The DNA for the CDR3 is TGTGCCATCAGTGAGCCCCCCTACGAGCAGTACTTC. Its translation is CAISEPPYEQYF.

V is TRBV6-6 and J is TRBJ2-7; D unclear. V was trimmed by 2 bases and J by 2 bases, leaving 13 bases between them. This CDR3 is 15 amino acids long. Germline CDR1 and CDR2: MNHNY and SVGAGI (reference sequence). In DNA, the CDR3 is TGTGCCAGCAGTTACCGGGTGTTACAAACCTACGAGCAGTACTTC. Its protein is CASSYRVLQTYEQYF.

This clone was detected once. In the same sample, other DNA sequences code for this CDR3. V and J are TRBV9 and TRBJ2-1, with 7 nucleotides matching TRBD1. Germline values: CDR1 SGDLS, CDR2 YYNGEE. The J segment lost 4 bases and the V segment lost 0 bases, leaving 4 bases of the junction unmatched. The CDR3 runs 15 residues. CDR3 bases: TGTGCCAGCAGCGTAGGAGGCAGGGGGTACAATGAGCAGTTCTTC. This gives the protein CASSVGGRGYNEQFF. Full variable domain (missing parts from reference TRBV9 and TRBJ2-1): DSGVTQTPKHLITATGQRVTLRCSPRSGDLSVYWYQQSLDQGLQFLIQYYNGEERAKGNILERFSAQQFPDLHSELNLSSLELGDSALYFCASSVGGRGYNEQFFGPGTRLTVL.

The chain recombines TRBV5-1 with TRBJ2-1, with a possible D match to TRBD1 (6 bases). CDR3 length equals 17 residues. Germline V gives CDR1 SGHRS, CDR2 YFSETQ. V lost 4 bases and J 7 bases, leaving 24 bases between the germline ends. The CDR3 coding sequence is TGCGCCAGCAGCCCGTTAATTGGTACAGGGTTTGGGAATGAGCAGTTCTTC. Amino acids: CASSPLIGTGFGNEQFF.

The V gene is TRBV9, the J gene TRBJ2-1, with 10 bases fitting TRBD1. V shed 2 bases and J 8 bases; nucleotides not matched to a gene: 4. Germline assignment: CDR1 SGDLS and CDR2 YYNGEE. There are 14 residues in the CDR3. CDR3 coding DNA: TGTGCCAGCAGCGTGGGACAGGGGTGGTATGAGCAGTTCTTC. It specifies CASSVGQGWYEQFF. Filled out from reference TRBV9 and TRBJ2-1, the complete variable domain reads DSGVTQTPKHLITATGQRVTLRCSPRSGDLSVYWYQQSLDQGLQFLIQYYNGEERAKGNILERFSAQQFPDLHSELNLSSLELGDSALYFCASSVGQGWYEQFFGPGTRLTVL.

The rearrangement uses TRBV28 and TRBJ2-2; 10 bases agree with TRBD2. The length of the CDR3 is 15 residues. The junction had 6 bases not matched to a gene; V was cut back by 8 bases and J by 3 bases. Germline V gives CDR1 MDHEN, CDR2 SYDVKM. The DNA of the CDR3 is TGTGCCAGCGGTCTAGCGGGAGTGCACACCGGGGAGCTGTTTTTT. It specifies CASGLAGVHTGELFF.

The chain carries TRBV30 and TRBJ2-4; D remains ambiguous. Germline V gene lookup returns CDR1 GTSNPN and CDR2 SVGIG (reference sequence). Deletions cut 0 bases from V and 5 bases from J, with 5 bases between. The CDR3 length is 12 residues. The DNA for the CDR3 is TGTGCCTGGAGTGTAACTGAAAACATTCAGTACTTC. It specifies CAWSVTENIQYF.

The chain links TRBV11-2 to TRBJ2-2; D is perhaps TRBD1 (5 bases). Trimming pared 2 bases from V and 6 bases from J, leaving 10 bases between. The CDR3 extends over 14 amino acids. Germline-derived CDR1 and CDR2 are SGHAT and FQNNGV. In DNA form, the CDR3 reads TGTGCCAGCAGCTTACTCAGGGCAGCCGGGGAGCTGTTTTTT. Translated, it gives CASSLLRAAGELFF.

The V and J genes are TRBV2 and TRBJ2-7, with D possibly being TRBD1 (6 bases). The CDR3 consists of 13 residues. Looked up from germline, CDR1 is SNHLY and CDR2 is FYNNEI. Trimming took 6 bases from V and 0 from J, leaving 9 bases between them. CDR3 sequence (DNA): TGTGCCAGCAGGCCGGACAGCTCCTACGAGCAGTACTTC. Residues: CASRPDSSYEQYF. The full variable domain, with the rest looked up from reference TRBV2 and TRBJ2-7, is EPEVTQTPSHQVTQMGQEVILRCVPISNHLYFYWYRQILGQKVEFLVSFYNNEISEKSEIFDDQFSVERPDGSNFTLKIRSTKLEDSAMYFCASRPDSSYEQYFGPGTRLTVT.

V and J are TRBV29-1 and TRBJ2-7; the match to TRBD1 covers 7 bases. The V gene end was trimmed by 4 bases and the J gene end by 3 bases; junction bases not matched to a gene: 9. CDR3 length: 14 amino acids. CDR1 is SQVTM, CDR2 ANQGSEA, per germline. The CDR3 protein is CSVVPAGGFYEQYF. CDR3 bases: TGCAGCGTTGTTCCGGCAGGGGGATTCTACGAGCAGTACTTC.

The chain couples TRBV7-9 to TRBJ1-2; tentative D call: TRBD1 (5 bases). Germline CDR1 SEHNR, CDR2 FQNEAQ (reference sequence). Trimming removed 2 bases from V and 8 bases from J, with 9 bases in between. The CDR3 consists of 12 residues. The CDR3 DNA reads as TGTGCCAGCAGCTTATTTCAGGGAGGCTACACCTTC. It specifies CASSLFQGGYTF.

Concerning this clone itself: Other DNA sequences in this specimen translate into the identical CDR3. The gene calls are TRBV5-1 and TRBJ2-1; no reliable D call. Germline V lookup: CDR1 SGHRS, CDR2 YFSETQ. Deletions cut 2 bases from V and 5 bases from J, with 8 bases between. The CDR3 spans 13 residues. The CDR3 is CASSFGQNNEQFF. The DNA for the CDR3 is TGCGCCAGCAGCTTTGGCCAGAACAATGAGCAGTTCTTC.

J is TRBJ1-2 and V is TRBV28, with 7 bases matching TRBD1. V lost 2 bases and J lost 2; bases outside the gene matches: 5. There are 15 residues in the CDR3. Germline CDR1 is MDHEN and CDR2 is SYDVKM. The CDR3 region is CASSLIGTENYGYTF. The CDR3 region has the DNA TGTGCCAGCAGTTTAATAGGGACAGAGAACTATGGCTACACCTTC.

This CDR3 reads CASSGGSESTNEKLFF. The CDR3 coding sequence is TGTGCCAGCAGCGGCGGATCAGAGTCCACTAATGAAAAACTGTTTTTT. V usage is TRBV11-2 and J usage is TRBJ1-4; D call uncertain. V dropped 5 bases and J dropped 2 bases, with 15 bases sitting between them. Germline CDR1 SGHAT, CDR2 FQNNGV. This CDR3 has 16 residues.

This chain joins TRBV27 and TRBJ2-3; a weak D match, TRBD2 (5 bases). The CDR3 is 16 amino acids. Trimming shortened V by 4 bases and J by 2 bases, and 16 bases separated the two germline ends. Germline V lookup: CDR1 MNHEY, CDR2 SMNVEV (reference sequence). CDR3 loop: CASSSPSRRATDTQYF. As DNA, the CDR3 is TGTGCCAGCAGTTCACCCTCGAGGCGGGCCACAGATACGCAGTATTTT.